The T cell receptor (beta chain) under discussion was sequenced for a study of blood T cells in healthy people across ages. Study-wide background: Template switching captured about one barcoded beta molecule per two T cells.

Sample-barcoded 5' priming and a J-beta primer mix drove a second PCR of 7 to 11 cycles. TCRdb re-analysed the 5' RACE reads in MiXCR, keeping a single row per CDR3 protein. The table has more than 900,000 distinct CDR3 sequences, about 27% seen once. Study conclusions and caveats: Unsorted PBMCs ruled out conclusive naive versus antigen-experienced comparison.

CDR3 length: 13 amino acids. From germline, CDR1 is SNHLY and CDR2 FYNNEI. V was pared by 7 bases and J by 1 base, with 11 bases between. This clonotype showed up just a few times. The antigen is not known. These sequences were also reported in another study, on T cells of mothers and their children. That source adds: The donor cohort consisted of a few healthy Caucasian mothers and their six children.

This sequence originates from a woman in her 40s in good health. The J gene is TRBJ2-7, the V gene TRBV2, with D tentatively TRBD2 (5 bases). The source material was blood. The CDR3 sequence is CASNGLMSYEQYF. As DNA, the CDR3 is TGTGCCAGCAATGGACTGATGTCCTACGAGCAGTACTTC. Full variable domain (remainder filled in from reference TRBV2 and TRBJ2-7): EPEVTQTPSHQVTQMGQEVILRCVPISNHLYFYWYRQILGQKVEFLVSFYNNEISEKSEIFDDQFSVERPDGSNFTLKIRSTKLEDSAMYFCASNGLMSYEQYFGPGTRLTVT.